The 5 T cell receptor beta chains reported below all come from one sample, sequenced in a study of blood T cell repertoires in COVID-19. Measured with immunoSEQ multiplex PCR; TCRdb has only the in-frame clones, and not every one. The table has approximately 110,000 clones, 85% to 90% seen once. Sequencing used peripheral blood. Every receptor here comes from a woman aged 80 or over with acute or convalescent COVID-19.

The chain has TRBV5-1 and TRBJ1-4, with no clear D. The germline gives CDR1 SGHRS, CDR2 YFSETQ. The ends were cut back, 0 bases at V and 8 bases at J, with 11 bases in the middle. The CDR3 runs 14 residues. The CDR3 loop is CASSLGQVKEKLFF. Here the CDR3 DNA reads TGCGCCAGCAGCTTGGGCCAGGTAAAGGAAAAACTGTTTTTT.

This rearrangement joins TRBV5-1 to TRBJ2-1, with 8 bases lining up with TRBD2. The CDR3 totals 15 residues. From germline, CDR1 is SGHRS and CDR2 YFSETQ. V lost 4 bases, J lost 0 bases, and 3 bases stayed unmatched. The CDR3 DNA reads TGCGCCAGCAGCGTACTAGCGGCCTCCTACAATGAGCAGTTCTTC. Its translation: CASSVLAASYNEQFF.

The V call is TRBV10-3, the J call TRBJ2-7; D remains unclear. This CDR3 region has 12 residues. Germline CDR1 and CDR2: ENHRY and SYGVKD. V was shortened by 0 bases and J by 2 bases, with 2 bases between the two germline ends. CDR3 nucleotide sequence: TGTGCCATCAGTGAGTCTACCTACGAGCAGTACTTC. This translates into CAISESTYEQYF.

V usage is TRBV19 and J usage is TRBJ2-1; 7 bases are a match to TRBD1. Germline V lookup: CDR1 LNHDA, CDR2 SQIVND (reference sequence). CDR3 length: 12 amino acids. The V segment lost 7 bases and the J segment 9 bases; nucleotides outside the gene matches: 6. This CDR3 reads CASIDHRGEQFF. DNA for the CDR3: TGTGCCAGTATTGACCACAGGGGTGAGCAGTTCTTC.

This chain links TRBV5-1 with TRBJ2-3; maybe TRBD1 (6 bases). V was trimmed by 5 bases and J by 4 bases, leaving 17 bases between them. The length of the CDR3 is 15 residues. Germline V gives CDR1 SGHRS, CDR2 YFSETQ. CDR3: CASRNRVLGPDTQYF. For the CDR3, the DNA is TGCGCCAGCAGAAACAGGGTCTTGGGTCCAGATACGCAGTATTTT. The complete variable domain, with remaining parts taken from reference TRBV5-1 and TRBJ2-3, reads KAGVTQTPRYLIKTRGQQVTLSCSPISGHRSVSWYQQTPGQGLQFLFEYFSETQRNKGNFPGRFSGRQFSNSRSEMNVSTLELGDSALYLCASRNRVLGPDTQYFGPGTRLTVL.